Listed below are T cell receptor beta chains from one sample, sequenced in a study of T cell repertoires in cytomegalovirus infection. TCRdb passed the reads through MiXCR, listing each CDR3 protein once. The repertoire holds some 500,000 distinct CDR3 sequences, with about 33% as singletons. These receptors' targets are unknown. The sequences come from cultured PBMCs, collected from culture after CMV antigen stimulation. These receptors originate from a human donor in good health (CMV status not recorded). Some clones in this sample may be carry-over from other donors' samples. Each CDR3 is given with its conserved first and last residue. Each record gives: J gene, clone size, D gene, V gene, CDR3 length, CDR3 protein, CDR3 DNA. D genes are given only for firm matches. Clone size, where shown, is once, few, many, or a class for clones that have expanded.

TRBJ1-1	-	-	TRBV5-1	15	CASSLGMALGTEAFF	TGCGCCAGCAGCTTGGGTATGGCCTTGGGAACTGAAGCTTTCTTT
TRBJ1-6	few	-	TRBV5-5	16	CASSQTPGAFNSPLHF	TGTGCCAGCAGCCAAACTCCAGGGGCATTTAATTCACCCCTCCACTTT
TRBJ1-2	-	-	TRBV29-1	13	CSVLAAQGRGYTF	TGCAGCGTTCTGGCCGCACAGGGTCGGGGCTACACCTTC
TRBJ2-3	-	TRBD1	TRBV5-1	15	CASSRRQGGTDTQYF	TGCGCCAGCAGCCGAAGACAGGGTGGGACAGATACGCAGTATTTT
TRBJ2-3	-	-	TRBV6-2/TRBV6-3	11	CASQRRDTQYF	TGTGCCAGCCAAAGACGTGATACGCAGTATTTT
TRBJ2-3	-	TRBD2	TRBV19	13	CASTSGNGDTQYF	TGTGCCAGTACGAGCGGGAATGGAGATACGCAGTATTTT
TRBJ2-1	-	-	TRBV7-4	15	CASSTDLLSYNEQFF	TGTGCCAGCAGCACGGACCTACTCTCCTACAATGAGCAGTTCTTC
TRBJ2-5	-	-	TRBV24-1	15	CATSDLKAQKETQYF	TGTGCCACCAGTGATTTGAAAGCACAAAAAGAGACCCAGTACTTC
TRBJ2-2	few	TRBD1	TRBV20-1	15	CSATGTGVHTGELFF	TGCAGTGCTACCGGGACAGGGGTTCACACCGGGGAGCTGTTTTTT
TRBJ2-7	few	TRBD2	TRBV20-1	16	CSASGDGGGSSYEQYF	TGCAGTGCTAGTGGGGATGGCGGGGGAAGCTCCTACGAGCAGTACTTC
TRBJ2-7	-	-	TRBV10-3	14	CAISDAPARHEQYF	TGTGCCATCAGTGATGCGCCTGCCCGCCACGAGCAGTACTTC
TRBJ2-2	-	TRBD1	TRBV19	12	CASDRVTGELFF	TGTGCCAGTGACAGGGTTACCGGGGAGCTGTTTTTT
TRBJ2-7	-	TRBD1	TRBV6-2/TRBV6-3	14	CASSYPTGSYEQYF	TGTGCCAGCAGTTATCCGACAGGGTCCTACGAGCAGTACTTC
TRBJ2-1	-	-	TRBV6-2/TRBV6-3	12	CASSWYSNEQFF	TGTGCCAGCAGTTGGTATTCGAATGAGCAGTTCTTC
TRBJ1-4	few	-	TRBV12-3/TRBV12-4	14	CASSPPVTNEKLFF	TGTGCCAGCAGTCCCCCCGTCACTAATGAAAAACTGTTTTTT
TRBJ2-7	-	-	TRBV7-9	14	CASSPPGHSYEQYF	TGTGCCAGCAGCCCACCCGGACACTCCTACGAGCAGTACTTC
TRBJ2-5	-	-	TRBV6-1	12	CASSEVTETQYF	TGTGCCAGCAGTGAAGTCACAGAGACCCAGTACTTC
TRBJ2-1	few	-	TRBV7-9	12	CASRDYINEQFF	TGTGCCAGCAGGGACTACATCAATGAGCAGTTCTTC
TRBJ2-3	-	TRBD2	TRBV6-2/TRBV6-3	16	CASNEGVLAGGGTQYF	TGTGCCAGCAACGAGGGTGTACTAGCGGGAGGAGGTACGCAGTATTTT
TRBJ2-2	-	-	TRBV12-3/TRBV12-4	14	CASSLAVTTGELFF	TGTGCCAGCAGTCTGGCCGTGACCACCGGGGAGCTGTTTTTT
TRBJ1-4	few	-	TRBV28	18	CASSFSTGGRRANEKLFF	TGTGCCAGCAGTTTCTCTACCGGGGGGCGCAGGGCTAATGAAAAACTGTTTTTT
TRBJ2-1	-	-	TRBV7-9	13	CASSFPSRDEQFF	TGTGCCAGCAGCTTCCCTAGCCGGGATGAGCAGTTCTTC
TRBJ1-2	-	TRBD1	TRBV19	17	CASSILTWGQGNYGYTF	TGTGCCAGTAGTATATTGACGTGGGGACAGGGGAACTATGGCTACACCTTC
TRBJ1-4	-	TRBD1	TRBV24-1	15	CATSDAGTGVEKLFF	TGTGCCACCAGTGATGCCGGGACAGGGGTCGAAAAACTGTTTTTT
TRBJ2-3	many	-	TRBV4-1	17	CASSQDGVGGAGDTQYF	TGCGCCAGCAGCCAAGATGGAGTTGGGGGCGCAGGAGATACGCAGTATTTT
TRBJ2-1	many	TRBD2	TRBV29-1	18	CSGRTSGSNYRSYNEQFF	TGCAGCGGACGGACTAGCGGGAGTAACTACAGGTCCTACAATGAGCAGTTCTTC
TRBJ1-2	few	-	TRBV7-9	20	CASSLVFGSGLLGGDYGYTF	TGTGCCAGCAGCTTAGTTTTTGGGTCGGGACTCTTGGGGGGGGACTATGGCTACACCTTC
TRBJ2-1	many	TRBD1	TRBV7-2	16	CASSYATGGSYNEQFF	TGTGCCAGCAGCTACGCGACAGGGGGGTCCTACAATGAGCAGTTCTTC
TRBJ2-3	many	TRBD1	TRBV10-3	15	CATMTGESSTDTQYF	TGTGCCACCATGACAGGGGAGTCTAGCACAGATACGCAGTATTTT
TRBJ2-7	few	-	TRBV4-3	14	CASSRDYPGYEQYF	TGCGCCAGCAGCCGAGACTACCCCGGGTACGAGCAGTACTTC
TRBJ2-2	-	-	TRBV7-2	16	CASSLSEVGITGELFF	TGTGCCAGCAGCTTATCGGAGGTCGGGATTACCGGGGAGCTGTTTTTT
TRBJ1-5	-	TRBD1	TRBV18	15	CASSPAPGQGANQHF	TGTGCCAGCTCACCCGCTCCGGGACAGGGGGCGAACCAGCATTTT
TRBJ1-2	few	-	TRBV6-2/TRBV6-3	16	CASSYLAVTVNYGYTF	TGTGCCAGCAGTTACCTTGCCGTGACAGTAAACTATGGCTACACCTTC
TRBJ2-2	-	TRBD2	TRBV6-2/TRBV6-3	17	CASSFPRLAGDTGELFF	TGTGCCAGCAGTTTCCCCCGTCTAGCGGGAGACACCGGGGAGCTGTTTTTT
TRBJ1-1	few	TRBD1	TRBV27	15	CASSPRQGARSEAFF	TGTGCCAGCAGTCCCCGACAGGGGGCGAGGAGTGAAGCTTTCTTT